This T cell receptor beta chain was captured in a study of CD8 T cells in Susac syndrome. There are 18 residues in the CDR3. Trimming at V came to 0 bases and at J to 3 bases, leaving 12 bases not matched to a gene. CDR1 SGDLS and CDR2 YYNGEE come from the germline V gene. From blood CD8+ and CD4+ T cells, TCR beta sequences were generated. Healthy donors acted as controls, with matching for age and sex. FACS was used to enrich TEMRA cells, whereas the CD8+ and CD4+ T cells were obtained by negative isolation. Random hexamers served to reverse transcribe about 0.45 to 1 ug RNA. The TCR beta CDR3 was amplified by immunoSEQ multiplex PCR across 54 Vbeta, 13 Jbeta. MiXCR, applied by TCRdb to the immunoSEQ multiplex PCR reads, yields one record per CDR3 protein. The sample lists approximately 170,000 distinct CDR3 sequences; about 91% were seen once.

This chain links TRBV9 with TRBJ1-1; 9 positions agree with TRBD1. The sequence came from a human donor in good health. The sequencing sample was made of CD4+ T cells from PBMCs. CDR3 nucleotide sequence: TGTGCCAGCAGCGTAGCCCCAGAGGGGACAGGGAAGTACACTGAAGCTTTCTTT. Protein sequence: CASSVAPEGTGKYTEAFF.